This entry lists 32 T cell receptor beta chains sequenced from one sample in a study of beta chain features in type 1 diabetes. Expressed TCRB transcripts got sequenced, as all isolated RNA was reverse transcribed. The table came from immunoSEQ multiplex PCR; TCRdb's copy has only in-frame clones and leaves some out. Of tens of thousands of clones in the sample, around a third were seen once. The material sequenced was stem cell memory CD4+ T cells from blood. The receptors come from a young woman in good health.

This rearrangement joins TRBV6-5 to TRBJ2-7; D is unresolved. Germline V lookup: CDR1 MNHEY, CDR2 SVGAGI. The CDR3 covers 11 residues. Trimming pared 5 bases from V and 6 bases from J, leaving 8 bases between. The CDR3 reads CASSIAGEQYF. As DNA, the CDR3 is TGTGCCAGCAGTATTGCAGGCGAGCAGTACTTC.

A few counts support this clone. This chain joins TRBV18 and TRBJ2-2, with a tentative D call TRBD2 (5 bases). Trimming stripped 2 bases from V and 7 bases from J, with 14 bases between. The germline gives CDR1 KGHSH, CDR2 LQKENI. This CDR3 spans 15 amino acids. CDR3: CASSPSRETGGELFF. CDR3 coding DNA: TGTGCCAGCTCACCAAGTAGGGAGACTGGCGGGGAGCTGTTTTTT.

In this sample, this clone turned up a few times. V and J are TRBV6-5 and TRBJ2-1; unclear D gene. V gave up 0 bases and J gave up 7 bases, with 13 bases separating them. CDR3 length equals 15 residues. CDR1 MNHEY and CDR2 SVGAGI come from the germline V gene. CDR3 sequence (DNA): TGTGCCAGCAGTTACTCGAGCGTCCCTAGGAATGAGCAGTTCTTC. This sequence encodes CASSYSSVPRNEQFF.

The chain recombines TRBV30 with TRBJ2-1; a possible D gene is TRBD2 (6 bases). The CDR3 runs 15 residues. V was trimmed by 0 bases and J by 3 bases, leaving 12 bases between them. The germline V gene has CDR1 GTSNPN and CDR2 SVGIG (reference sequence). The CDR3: CAWSVLGSLYNEQFF. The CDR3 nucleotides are TGTGCCTGGAGTGTACTCGGGAGTCTCTACAATGAGCAGTTCTTC.

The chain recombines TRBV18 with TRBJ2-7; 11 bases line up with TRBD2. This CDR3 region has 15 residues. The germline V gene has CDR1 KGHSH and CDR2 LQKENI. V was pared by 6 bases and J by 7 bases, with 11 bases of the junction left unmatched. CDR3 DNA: TGTGCCAGCTCCCTACTAACTAGCGGGAGAAATGAGCAGTACTTC. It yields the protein CASSLLTSGRNEQYF.

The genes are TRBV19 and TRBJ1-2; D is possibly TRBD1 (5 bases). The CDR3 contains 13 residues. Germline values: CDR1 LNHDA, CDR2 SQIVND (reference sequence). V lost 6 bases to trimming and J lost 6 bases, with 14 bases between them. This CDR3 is CASRTPPGDGYTF. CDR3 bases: TGTGCCAGTAGAACTCCGCCGGGGGATGGCTACACCTTC. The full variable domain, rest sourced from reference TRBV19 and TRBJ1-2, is DGGITQSPKYLFRKEGQNVTLSCEQNLNHDAMYWYRQDPGQGLRLIYYSQIVNDFQKGDIAEGYSVSREKKESFPLTVTSAQKNPTAFYLCASRTPPGDGYTFGSGTRLTVV.

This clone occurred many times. The DNA of the CDR3 is TGTGCCAGCAGTACCCGGGACTCCTACTATGGCTACACCTTC. It translates to CASSTRDSYYGYTF. The V call is TRBV28, the J call TRBJ1-2; D is possibly TRBD1 (5 bases). The length of the CDR3 is 14 residues. V was clipped by 5 bases and J by 3 bases, with 13 bases between them. Germline CDR1 is MDHEN and CDR2 is SYDVKM.

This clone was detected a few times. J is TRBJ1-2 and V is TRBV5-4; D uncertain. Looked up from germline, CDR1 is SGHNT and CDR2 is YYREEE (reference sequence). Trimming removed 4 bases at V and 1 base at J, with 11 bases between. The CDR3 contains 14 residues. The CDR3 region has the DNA TGTGCCAGCAGCGGGGAGGGCGGTAACTATGGCTACACCTTC. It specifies CASSGEGGNYGYTF.

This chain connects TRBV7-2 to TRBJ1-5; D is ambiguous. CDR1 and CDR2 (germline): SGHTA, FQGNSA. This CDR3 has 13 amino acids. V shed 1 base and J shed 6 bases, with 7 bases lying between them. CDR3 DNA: TGTGCCAGCAGCTTAGATTTGAGTCAGCCCCAGCATTTT. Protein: CASSLDLSQPQHF.

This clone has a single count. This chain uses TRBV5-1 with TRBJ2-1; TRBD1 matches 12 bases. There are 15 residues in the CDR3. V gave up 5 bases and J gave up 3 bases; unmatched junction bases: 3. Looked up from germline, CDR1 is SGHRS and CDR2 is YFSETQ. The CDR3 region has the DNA TGCGCCAGCAGGGGGACAGGGGGCAGCTACAATGAGCAGTTCTTC. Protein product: CASRGTGGSYNEQFF.

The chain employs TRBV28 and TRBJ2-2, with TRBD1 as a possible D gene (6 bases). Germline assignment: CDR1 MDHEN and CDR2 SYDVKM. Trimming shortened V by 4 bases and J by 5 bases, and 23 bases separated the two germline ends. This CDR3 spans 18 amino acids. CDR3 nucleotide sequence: TGTGCCAGCAGTTGGGGCAGGGGAGATAAGGGACCGACCGGGGAGCTGTTTTTT. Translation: CASSWGRGDKGPTGELFF.

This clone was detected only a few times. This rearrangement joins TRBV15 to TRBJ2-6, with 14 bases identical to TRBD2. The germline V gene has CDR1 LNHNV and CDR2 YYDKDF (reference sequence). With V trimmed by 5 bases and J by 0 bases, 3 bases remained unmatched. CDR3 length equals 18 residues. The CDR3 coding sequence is TGTGCCACCAGCGGAGGGACTAGCGGGAGCTCTGGGGCCAACGTCCTGACTTTC. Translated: CATSGGTSGSSGANVLTF.

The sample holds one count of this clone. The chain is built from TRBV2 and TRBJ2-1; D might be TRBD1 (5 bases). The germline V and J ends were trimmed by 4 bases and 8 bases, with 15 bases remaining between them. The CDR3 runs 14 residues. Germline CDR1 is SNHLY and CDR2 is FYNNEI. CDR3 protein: CASSVVGVQYEQFF. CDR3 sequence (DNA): TGTGCCAGCAGTGTAGTAGGGGTGCAATATGAGCAGTTCTTC.

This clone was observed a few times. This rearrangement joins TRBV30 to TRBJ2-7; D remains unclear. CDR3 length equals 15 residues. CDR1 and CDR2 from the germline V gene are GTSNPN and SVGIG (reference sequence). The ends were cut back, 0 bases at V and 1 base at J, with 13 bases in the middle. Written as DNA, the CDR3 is TGTGCCTGGAGTGTACAAAACCAGGCGTCCTACGAGCAGTACTTC. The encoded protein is CAWSVQNQASYEQYF.

The CDR3 sequence is CASSVGRTQYF. In DNA form, the CDR3 reads TGTGCCAGCAGTGTGGGGCGAACCCAGTACTTC. The chain links TRBV2 to TRBJ2-5; D possibly corresponds to TRBD1 (5 bases). CDR1 is SNHLY, CDR2 FYNNEI, per germline. This CDR3 has 11 amino acids. The V end was cut by 4 bases, the J end by 8 bases, with 8 bases between.

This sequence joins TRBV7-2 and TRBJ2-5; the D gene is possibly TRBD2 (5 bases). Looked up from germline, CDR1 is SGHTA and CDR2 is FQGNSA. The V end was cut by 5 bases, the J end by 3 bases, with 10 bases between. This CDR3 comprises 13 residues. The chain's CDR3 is CASSVTREETQYF. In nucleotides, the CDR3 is TGTGCCAGCAGCGTAACGAGGGAAGAGACCCAGTACTTC.

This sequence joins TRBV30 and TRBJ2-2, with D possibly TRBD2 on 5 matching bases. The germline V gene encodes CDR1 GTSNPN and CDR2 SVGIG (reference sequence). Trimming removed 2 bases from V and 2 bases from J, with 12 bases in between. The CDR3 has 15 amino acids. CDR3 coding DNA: TGTGCCTGGAGTCCAACTAGGTTAAACACCGGGGAGCTGTTTTTT. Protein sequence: CAWSPTRLNTGELFF.

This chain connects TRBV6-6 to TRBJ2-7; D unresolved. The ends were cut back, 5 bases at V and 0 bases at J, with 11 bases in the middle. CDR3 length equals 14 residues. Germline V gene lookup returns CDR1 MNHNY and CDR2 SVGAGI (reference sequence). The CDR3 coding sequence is TGTGCCAGCAGTCCCCCACTACCCTCCTACGAGCAGTACTTC. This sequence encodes CASSPPLPSYEQYF.

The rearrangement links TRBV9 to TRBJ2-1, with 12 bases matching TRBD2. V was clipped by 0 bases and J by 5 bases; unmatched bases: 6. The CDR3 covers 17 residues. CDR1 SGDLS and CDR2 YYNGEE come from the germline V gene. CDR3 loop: CASSVGASGGVNNEQFF. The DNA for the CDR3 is TGTGCCAGCAGCGTAGGGGCTAGCGGGGGGGTAAACAATGAGCAGTTCTTC.

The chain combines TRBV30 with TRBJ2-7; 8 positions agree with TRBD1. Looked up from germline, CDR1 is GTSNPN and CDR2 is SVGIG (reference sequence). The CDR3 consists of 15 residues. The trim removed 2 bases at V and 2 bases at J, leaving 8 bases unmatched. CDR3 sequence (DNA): TGTGCCTGGAGTTCCCGAGACAGGGGTACCTACGAGCAGTACTTC. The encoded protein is CAWSSRDRGTYEQYF.

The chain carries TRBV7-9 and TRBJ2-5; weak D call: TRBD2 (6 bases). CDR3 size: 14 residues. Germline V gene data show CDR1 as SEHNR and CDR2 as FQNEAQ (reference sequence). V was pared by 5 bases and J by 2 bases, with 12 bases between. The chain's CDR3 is CASSPGLTQETQYF. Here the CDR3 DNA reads TGTGCCAGCAGCCCGGGACTTACACAAGAGACCCAGTACTTC.

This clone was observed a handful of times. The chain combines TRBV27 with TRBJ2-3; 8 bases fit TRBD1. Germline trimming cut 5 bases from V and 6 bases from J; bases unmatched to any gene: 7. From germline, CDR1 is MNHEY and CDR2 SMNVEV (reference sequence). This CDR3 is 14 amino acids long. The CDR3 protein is CASSLGQGVDTQYF. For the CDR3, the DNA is TGTGCCAGCAGTCTCGGACAGGGTGTTGATACGCAGTATTTT.

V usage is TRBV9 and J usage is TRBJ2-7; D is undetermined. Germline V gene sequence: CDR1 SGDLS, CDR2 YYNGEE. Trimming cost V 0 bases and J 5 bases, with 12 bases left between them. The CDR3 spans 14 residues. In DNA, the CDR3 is TGTGCCAGCAGCGTAGGTACCCGCGTGGACGAGCAGTACTTC. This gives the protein CASSVGTRVDEQYF.

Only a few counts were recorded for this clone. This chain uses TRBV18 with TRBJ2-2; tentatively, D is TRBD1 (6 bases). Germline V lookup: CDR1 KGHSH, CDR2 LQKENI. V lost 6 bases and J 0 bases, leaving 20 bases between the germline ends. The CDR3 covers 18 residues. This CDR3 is CASSRSVQGTPNTGELFF. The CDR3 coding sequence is TGTGCCAGCTCCCGATCTGTGCAGGGGACGCCGAACACCGGGGAGCTGTTTTTT. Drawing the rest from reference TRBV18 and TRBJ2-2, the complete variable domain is NAGVMQNPRHLVRRRGQEARLRCSPMKGHSHVYWYRQLPEEGLKFMVYLQKENIIDESGMPKERFSAEFPKEGPSILRIQQVVRGDSAAYFCASSRSVQGTPNTGELFFGEGSRLTVL.

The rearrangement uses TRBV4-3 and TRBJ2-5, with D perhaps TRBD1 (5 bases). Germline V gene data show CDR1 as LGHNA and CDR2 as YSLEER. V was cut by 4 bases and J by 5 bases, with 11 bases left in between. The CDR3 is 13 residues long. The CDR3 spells CASSPDIGETQYF. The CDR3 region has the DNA TGCGCCAGCAGCCCGGACATCGGGGAGACCCAGTACTTC.

CDR3 protein: CASSEQVQETQYF. In DNA form, the CDR3 reads TGCGCCAGCAGTGAACAGGTCCAAGAGACCCAGTACTTC. This rearrangement joins TRBV10-2 to TRBJ2-5; TRBD1 is a possible D gene (5 bases). The CDR3 loop spans 13 amino acids. Trimming removed 3 bases from V and 1 base from J, with 6 bases in between. Germline V gene sequence: CDR1 WSHSY, CDR2 SAAADI.

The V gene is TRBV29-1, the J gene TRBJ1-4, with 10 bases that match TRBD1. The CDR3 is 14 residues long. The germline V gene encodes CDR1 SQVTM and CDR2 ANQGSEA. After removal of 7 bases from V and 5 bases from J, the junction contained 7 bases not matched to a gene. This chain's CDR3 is CSANPGQGNEKLFF. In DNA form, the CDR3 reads TGCAGCGCTAATCCGGGACAGGGGAATGAAAAACTGTTTTTT.

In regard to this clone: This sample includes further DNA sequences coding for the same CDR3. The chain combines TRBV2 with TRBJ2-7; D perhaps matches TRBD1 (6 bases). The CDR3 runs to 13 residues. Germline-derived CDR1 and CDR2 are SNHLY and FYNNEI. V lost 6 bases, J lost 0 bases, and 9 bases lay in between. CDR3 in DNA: TGTGCCAGCAGCGGACAGACCTCCTACGAGCAGTACTTC. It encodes CASSGQTSYEQYF.

CDR3: CASSPAGSHEQYF. The CDR3 DNA reads as TGTGCCAGCAGCCCAGCAGGGTCCCACGAGCAGTACTTC. This sequence joins TRBV7-3 and TRBJ2-7, with a weak D call TRBD1 (5 bases). The CDR3 has 13 residues. In germline, CDR1 is SGHTA, CDR2 FQGTGA. Between the trimmed V and J ends, which lost 5 bases and 5 bases, there was a span of 13 bases.

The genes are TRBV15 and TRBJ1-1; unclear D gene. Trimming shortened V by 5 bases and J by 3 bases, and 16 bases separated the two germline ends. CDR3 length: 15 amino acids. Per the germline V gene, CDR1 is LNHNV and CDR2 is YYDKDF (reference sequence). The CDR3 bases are TGTGCCACCAGCGGAATTCTGGAGTGGGACACTGAAGCTTTCTTT. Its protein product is CATSGILEWDTEAFF.

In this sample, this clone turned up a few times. Here the CDR3 reads CASSRGILVPQSREQYF. CDR3 coding DNA: TGTGCCAGCAGCCGAGGGATCTTGGTCCCCCAAAGTCGCGAGCAGTACTTC. The rearrangement links TRBV14 to TRBJ2-7, with D perhaps matching TRBD2 (5 bases). This CDR3 comprises 17 residues. V lost 4 bases and J 6 bases, leaving 25 bases between the germline ends. Germline V gene lookup returns CDR1 SGHDN and CDR2 FVKESK.

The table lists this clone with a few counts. This CDR3 is CASSPLLTGGYEQYF. CDR3 DNA sequence: TGTGCCAGTAGTCCCCTTCTGACGGGAGGCTACGAGCAGTACTTC. The chain links TRBV19 to TRBJ2-7; 7 bases are a match to TRBD2. The germline CDR1 and CDR2 sequences are LNHDA and SQIVND (reference sequence). The CDR3 is 15 amino acids. V trimming: 5 bases; J trimming: 3 bases; junction bases outside the gene matches: 10.